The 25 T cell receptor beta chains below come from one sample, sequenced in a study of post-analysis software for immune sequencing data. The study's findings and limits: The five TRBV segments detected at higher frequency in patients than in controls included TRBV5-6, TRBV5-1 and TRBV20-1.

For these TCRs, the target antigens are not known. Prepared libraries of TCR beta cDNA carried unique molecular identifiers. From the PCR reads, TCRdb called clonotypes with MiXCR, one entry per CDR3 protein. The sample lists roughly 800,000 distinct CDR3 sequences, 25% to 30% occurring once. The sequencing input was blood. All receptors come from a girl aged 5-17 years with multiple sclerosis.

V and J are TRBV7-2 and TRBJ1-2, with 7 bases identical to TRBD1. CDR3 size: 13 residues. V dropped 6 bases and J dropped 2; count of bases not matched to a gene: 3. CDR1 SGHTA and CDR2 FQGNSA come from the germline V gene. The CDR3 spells CASSIQGNYGYTF. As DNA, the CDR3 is TGTGCCAGCAGTATACAGGGGAACTATGGCTACACCTTC.

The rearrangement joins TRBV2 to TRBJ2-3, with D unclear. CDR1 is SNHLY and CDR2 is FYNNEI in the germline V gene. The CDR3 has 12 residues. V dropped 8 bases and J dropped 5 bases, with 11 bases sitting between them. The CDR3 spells CASDPRRDTQYF. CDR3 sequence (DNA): TGTGCCAGCGACCCGCGTCGAGATACGCAGTATTTT.

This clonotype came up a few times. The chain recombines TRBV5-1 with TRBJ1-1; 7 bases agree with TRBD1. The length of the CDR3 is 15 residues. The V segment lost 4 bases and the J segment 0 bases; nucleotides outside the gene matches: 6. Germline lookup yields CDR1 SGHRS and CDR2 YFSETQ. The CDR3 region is CASSGRTGVNTEAFF. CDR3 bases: TGCGCCAGCAGCGGTCGGACAGGTGTGAACACTGAAGCTTTCTTT.

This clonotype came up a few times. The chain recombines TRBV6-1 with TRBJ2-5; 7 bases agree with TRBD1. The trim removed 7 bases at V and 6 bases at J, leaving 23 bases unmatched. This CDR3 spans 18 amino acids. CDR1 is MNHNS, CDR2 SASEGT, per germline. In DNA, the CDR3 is TGTGCCAGCATCAAGGGGTTCATGACCGGGACAGCCTCCAAGACCCAGTACTTC. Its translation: CASIKGFMTGTASKTQYF.

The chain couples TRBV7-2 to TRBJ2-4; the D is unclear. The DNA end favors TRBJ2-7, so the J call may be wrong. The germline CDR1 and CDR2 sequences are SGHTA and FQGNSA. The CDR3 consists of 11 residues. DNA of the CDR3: TGTGCCAGCGCAATGAATTACGAGCAGTACTTC. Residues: CASAMNYEQYF.

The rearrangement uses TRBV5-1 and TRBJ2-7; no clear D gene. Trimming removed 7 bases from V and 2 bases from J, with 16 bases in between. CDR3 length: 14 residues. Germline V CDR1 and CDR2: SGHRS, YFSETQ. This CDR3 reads CASQTEFGPYEQYF. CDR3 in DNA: TGCGCCAGCCAAACCGAGTTCGGGCCCTACGAGCAGTACTTC.

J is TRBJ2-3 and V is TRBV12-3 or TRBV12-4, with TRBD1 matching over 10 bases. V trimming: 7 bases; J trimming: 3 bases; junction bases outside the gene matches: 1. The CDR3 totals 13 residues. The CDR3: CASTDRGTDTQYF. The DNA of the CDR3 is TGTGCCAGCACGGACAGGGGGACAGATACGCAGTATTTT.

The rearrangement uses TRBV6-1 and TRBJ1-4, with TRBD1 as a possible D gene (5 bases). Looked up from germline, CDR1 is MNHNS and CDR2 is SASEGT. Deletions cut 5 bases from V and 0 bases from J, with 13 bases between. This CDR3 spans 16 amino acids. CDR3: CASSRGTQATNEKLFF. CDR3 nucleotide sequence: TGTGCCAGCAGTAGAGGGACCCAGGCAACTAATGAAAAACTGTTTTTT.

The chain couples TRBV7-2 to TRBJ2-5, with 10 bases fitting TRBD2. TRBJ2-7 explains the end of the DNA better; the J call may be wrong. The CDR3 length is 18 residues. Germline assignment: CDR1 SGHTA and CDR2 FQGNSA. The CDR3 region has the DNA TGTGCCAGCAGCCGGTCCCCTTTCGGACTAGCGGAGCCCTACGAGCAGTACTTC. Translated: CASSRSPFGLAEPYEQYF.

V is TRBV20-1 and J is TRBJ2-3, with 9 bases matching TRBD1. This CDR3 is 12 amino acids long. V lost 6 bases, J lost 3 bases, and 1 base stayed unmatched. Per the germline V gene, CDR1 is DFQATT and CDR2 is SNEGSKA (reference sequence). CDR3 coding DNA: TGCAGTGCCGACAGGGGGACAGATACGCAGTATTTT. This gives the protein CSADRGTDTQYF.

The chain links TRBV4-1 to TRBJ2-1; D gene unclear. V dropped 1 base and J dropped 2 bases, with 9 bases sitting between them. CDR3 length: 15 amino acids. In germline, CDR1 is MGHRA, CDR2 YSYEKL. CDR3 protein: CASSQVSSPYNEQFF. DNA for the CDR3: TGCGCCAGCAGCCAAGTGAGCAGCCCCTACAATGAGCAGTTCTTC.

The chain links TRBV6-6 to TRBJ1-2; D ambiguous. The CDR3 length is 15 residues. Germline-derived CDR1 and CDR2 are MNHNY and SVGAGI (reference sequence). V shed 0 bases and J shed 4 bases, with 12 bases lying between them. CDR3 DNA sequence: TGTGCCAGCAGTTACTCGAAGCTGGGGTCCTATGGCTACACCTTC. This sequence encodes CASSYSKLGSYGYTF.

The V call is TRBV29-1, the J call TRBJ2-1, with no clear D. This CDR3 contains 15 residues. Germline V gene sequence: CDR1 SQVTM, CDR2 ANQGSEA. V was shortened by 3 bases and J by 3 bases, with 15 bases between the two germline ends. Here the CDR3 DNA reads TGCAGCGTTGATGGTTTTGGGTATGGCTACAATGAGCAGTTCTTC. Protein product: CSVDGFGYGYNEQFF.

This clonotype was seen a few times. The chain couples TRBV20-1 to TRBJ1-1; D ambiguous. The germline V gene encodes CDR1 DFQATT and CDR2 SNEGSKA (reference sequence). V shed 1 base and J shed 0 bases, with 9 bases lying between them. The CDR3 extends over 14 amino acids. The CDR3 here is CSARGGSMNTEAFF. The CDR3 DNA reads TGCAGTGCTAGAGGGGGTTCTATGAACACTGAAGCTTTCTTT.

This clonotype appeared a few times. CDR3 region: CASSSFDRGDYEQYF. The CDR3 bases are TGTGCCAGCAGCTCCTTTGACAGGGGTGACTACGAGCAGTACTTC. The chain joins TRBV7-9 to TRBJ2-7; 8 nucleotides line up with TRBD1. The CDR3 is made up of 15 amino acids. Germline CDR1 is SEHNR and CDR2 is FQNEAQ (reference sequence). The trim removed 4 bases at V and 3 bases at J, leaving 8 bases unmatched.

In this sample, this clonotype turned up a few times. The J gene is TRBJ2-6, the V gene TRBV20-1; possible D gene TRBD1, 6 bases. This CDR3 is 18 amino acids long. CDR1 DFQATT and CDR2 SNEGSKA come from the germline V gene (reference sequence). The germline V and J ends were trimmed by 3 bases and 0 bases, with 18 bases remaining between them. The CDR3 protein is CSASHRDISSSGANVLTF. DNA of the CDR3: TGCAGTGCTAGCCACAGGGACATATCCTCCTCTGGGGCCAACGTCCTGACTTTC.

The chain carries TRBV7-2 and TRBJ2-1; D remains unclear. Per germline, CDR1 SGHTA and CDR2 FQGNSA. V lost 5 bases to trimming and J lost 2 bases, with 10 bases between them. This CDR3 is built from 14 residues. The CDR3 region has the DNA TGTGCCAGCAGCCGCCCCGGAACCTACAATGAGCAGTTCTTC. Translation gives CASSRPGTYNEQFF.

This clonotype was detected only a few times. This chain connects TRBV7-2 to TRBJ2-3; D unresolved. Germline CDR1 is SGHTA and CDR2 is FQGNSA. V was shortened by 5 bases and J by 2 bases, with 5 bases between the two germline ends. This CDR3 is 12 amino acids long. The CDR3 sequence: CASSVPTDTQYF. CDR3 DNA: TGTGCCAGCAGCGTTCCCACAGATACGCAGTATTTT.

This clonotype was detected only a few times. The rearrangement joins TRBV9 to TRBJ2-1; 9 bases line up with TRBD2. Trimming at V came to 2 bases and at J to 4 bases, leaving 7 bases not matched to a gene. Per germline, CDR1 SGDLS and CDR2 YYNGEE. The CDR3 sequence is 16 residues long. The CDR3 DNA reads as TGTGCCAGCAGCGTGGGGGCGGGAGGGCCGTACAATGAGCAGTTCTTC. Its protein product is CASSVGAGGPYNEQFF.

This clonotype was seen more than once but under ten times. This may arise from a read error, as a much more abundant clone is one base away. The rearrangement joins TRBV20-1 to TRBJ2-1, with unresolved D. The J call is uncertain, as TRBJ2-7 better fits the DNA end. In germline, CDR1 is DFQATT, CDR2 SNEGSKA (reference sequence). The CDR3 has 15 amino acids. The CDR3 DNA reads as TGCAGTGCTAGCCCTCCGGTGAGCTCCTACAATGAGCAGTACTTC. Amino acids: CSASPPVSSYNEQYF.

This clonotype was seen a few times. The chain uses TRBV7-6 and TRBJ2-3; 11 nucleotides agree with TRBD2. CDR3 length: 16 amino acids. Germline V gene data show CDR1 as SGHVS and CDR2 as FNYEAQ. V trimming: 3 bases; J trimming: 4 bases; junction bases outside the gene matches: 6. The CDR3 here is CASSFPLAGGPDTQYF. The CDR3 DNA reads TGTGCCAGCAGCTTTCCCCTAGCGGGAGGTCCAGATACGCAGTATTTT.

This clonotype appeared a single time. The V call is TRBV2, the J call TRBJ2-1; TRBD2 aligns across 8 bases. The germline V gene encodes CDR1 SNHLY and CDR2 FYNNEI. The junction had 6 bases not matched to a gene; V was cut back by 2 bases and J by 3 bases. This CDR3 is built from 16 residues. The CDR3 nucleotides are TGTGCCAGCAGTGAATTCGGCGGGAGGAGCTACAATGAGCAGTTCTTC. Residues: CASSEFGGRSYNEQFF.

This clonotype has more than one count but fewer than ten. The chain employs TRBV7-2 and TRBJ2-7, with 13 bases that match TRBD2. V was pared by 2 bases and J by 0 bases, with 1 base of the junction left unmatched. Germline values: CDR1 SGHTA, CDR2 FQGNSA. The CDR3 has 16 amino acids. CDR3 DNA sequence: TGTGCCAGCAGCTTAAGGACTAGCGGGGGCTCCTACGAGCAGTACTTC. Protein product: CASSLRTSGGSYEQYF.

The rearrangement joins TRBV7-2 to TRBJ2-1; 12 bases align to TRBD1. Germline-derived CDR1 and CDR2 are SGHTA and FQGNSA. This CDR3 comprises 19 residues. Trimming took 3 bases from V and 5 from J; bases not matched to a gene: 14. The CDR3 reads CASSFPGQGAQRANNEQFF. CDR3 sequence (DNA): TGTGCCAGCAGCTTCCCGGGACAGGGGGCCCAACGAGCAAACAATGAGCAGTTCTTC.

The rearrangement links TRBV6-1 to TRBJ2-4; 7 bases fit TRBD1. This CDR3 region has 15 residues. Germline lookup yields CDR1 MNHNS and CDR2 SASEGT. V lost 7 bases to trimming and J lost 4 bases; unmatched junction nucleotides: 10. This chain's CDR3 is CASTGQAIGKNIQYF. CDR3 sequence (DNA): TGTGCCAGCACCGGACAGGCGATTGGGAAAAACATTCAGTACTTC.